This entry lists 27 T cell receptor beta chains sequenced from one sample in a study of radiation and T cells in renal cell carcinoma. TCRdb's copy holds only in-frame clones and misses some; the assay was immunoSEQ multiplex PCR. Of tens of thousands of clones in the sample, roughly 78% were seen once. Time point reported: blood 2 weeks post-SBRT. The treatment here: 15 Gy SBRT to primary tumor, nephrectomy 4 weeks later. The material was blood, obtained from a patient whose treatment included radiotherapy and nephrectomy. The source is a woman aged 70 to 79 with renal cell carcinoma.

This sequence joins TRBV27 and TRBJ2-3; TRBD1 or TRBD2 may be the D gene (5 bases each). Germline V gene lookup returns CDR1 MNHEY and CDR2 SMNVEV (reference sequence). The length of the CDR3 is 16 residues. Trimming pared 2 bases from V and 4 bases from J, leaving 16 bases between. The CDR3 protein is CASSLQGPRVADTQYF. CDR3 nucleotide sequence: TGTGCCAGCAGTTTACAGGGACCCCGGGTAGCAGATACGCAGTATTTT.

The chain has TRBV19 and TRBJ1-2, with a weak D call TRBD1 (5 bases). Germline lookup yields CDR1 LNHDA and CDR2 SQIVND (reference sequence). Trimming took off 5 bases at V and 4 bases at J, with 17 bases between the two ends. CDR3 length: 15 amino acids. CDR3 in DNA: TGTGCCAGTAGTGAACACCCGGGACGGAGCTATGGCTACACCTTC. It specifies CASSEHPGRSYGYTF.

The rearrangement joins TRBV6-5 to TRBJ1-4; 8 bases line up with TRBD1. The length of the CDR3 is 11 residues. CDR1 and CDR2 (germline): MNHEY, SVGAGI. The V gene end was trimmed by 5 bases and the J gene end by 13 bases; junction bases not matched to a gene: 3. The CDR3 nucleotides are TGTGCCAGCAGTCAGGGGGCCGGACTGTTTTTT. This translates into CASSQGAGLFF.

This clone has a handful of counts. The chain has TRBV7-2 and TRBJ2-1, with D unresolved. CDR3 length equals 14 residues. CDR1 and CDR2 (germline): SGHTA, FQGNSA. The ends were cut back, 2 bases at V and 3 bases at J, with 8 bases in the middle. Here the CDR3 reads CASSLIGIYNEQFF. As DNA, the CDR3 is TGTGCCAGCAGCTTAATAGGGATCTACAATGAGCAGTTCTTC.

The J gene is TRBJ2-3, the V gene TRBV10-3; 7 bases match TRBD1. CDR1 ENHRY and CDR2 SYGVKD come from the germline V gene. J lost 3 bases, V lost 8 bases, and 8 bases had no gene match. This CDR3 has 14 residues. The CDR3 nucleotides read TGTGCCATCCACACAGGGGTGAGGACAGATACGCAGTATTTT. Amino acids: CAIHTGVRTDTQYF.

CDR3 nucleotide sequence: TGTGCCAGCGGTTGGGACTCCTACGAGCAGTACTTC. It translates to CASGWDSYEQYF. The chain carries TRBV14 and TRBJ2-7, with no clear D. The V gene's germline CDR1 is SGHDN and CDR2 FVKESK. CDR3 size: 12 residues. Trimming removed 8 bases at V and 0 bases at J, with 8 bases between.

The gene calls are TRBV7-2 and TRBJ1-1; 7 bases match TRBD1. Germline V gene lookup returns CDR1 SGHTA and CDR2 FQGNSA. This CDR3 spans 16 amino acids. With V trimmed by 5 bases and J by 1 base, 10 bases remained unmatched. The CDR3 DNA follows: TGTGCCAGCAGCATTCCCAGACAGGGTACGAACACTGAAGCTTTCTTT. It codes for CASSIPRQGTNTEAFF.

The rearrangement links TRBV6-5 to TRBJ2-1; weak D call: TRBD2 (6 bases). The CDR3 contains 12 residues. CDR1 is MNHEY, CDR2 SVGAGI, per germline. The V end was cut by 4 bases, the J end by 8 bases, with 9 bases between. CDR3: CASSFRGDEQFF. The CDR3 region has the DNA TGTGCCAGCAGTTTCCGCGGGGATGAGCAGTTCTTC.

The CDR3: CASSYLGATYGYTF. CDR3 in DNA: TGTGCCAGCAGCTACCTTGGGGCTACCTATGGCTACACCTTC. The chain carries TRBV11-1 and TRBJ1-2; TRBD1 is a possible D gene (5 bases). The length of the CDR3 is 14 residues. Trimming stripped 4 bases from V and 4 bases from J, with 13 bases between. Germline V gene data show CDR1 as SGHAT and CDR2 as FQDESV (reference sequence). The variable domain in full, with the rest retrieved from reference TRBV11-1 and TRBJ1-2, is EAEVAQSPRYKITEKSQAVAFWCDPISGHATLYWYRQILGQGPELLVQFQDESVVDDSQLPKDRFSAERLKGVDSTLKIQPAELGDSAMYLCASSYLGATYGYTFGSGTRLTVV.

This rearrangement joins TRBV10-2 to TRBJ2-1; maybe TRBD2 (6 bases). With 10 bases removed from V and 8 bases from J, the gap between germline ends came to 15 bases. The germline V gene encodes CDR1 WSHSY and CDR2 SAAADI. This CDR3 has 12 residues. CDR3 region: CATQRRGYEQFF. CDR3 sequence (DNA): TGCGCCACCCAAAGGCGGGGCTATGAGCAGTTCTTC.

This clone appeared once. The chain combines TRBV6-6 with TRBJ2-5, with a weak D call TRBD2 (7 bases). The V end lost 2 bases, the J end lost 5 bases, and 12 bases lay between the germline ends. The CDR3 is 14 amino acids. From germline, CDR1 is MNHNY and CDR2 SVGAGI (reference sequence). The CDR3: CASSYGGGGETQYF. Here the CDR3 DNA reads TGTGCCAGCAGTTACGGAGGGGGAGGGGAGACCCAGTACTTC.

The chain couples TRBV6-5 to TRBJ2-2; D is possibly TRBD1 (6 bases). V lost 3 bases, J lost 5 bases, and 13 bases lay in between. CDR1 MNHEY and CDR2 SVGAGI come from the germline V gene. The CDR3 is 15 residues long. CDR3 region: CASSYKQGLTGELFF. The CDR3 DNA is TGTGCCAGCAGTTATAAACAGGGTTTGACCGGGGAGCTGTTTTTT.

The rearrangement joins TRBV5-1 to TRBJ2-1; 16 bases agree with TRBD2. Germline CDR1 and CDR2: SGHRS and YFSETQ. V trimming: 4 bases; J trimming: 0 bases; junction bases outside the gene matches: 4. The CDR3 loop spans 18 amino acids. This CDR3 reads CASSPGLAGGSSYNEQFF. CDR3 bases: TGCGCCAGCAGCCCGGGACTAGCGGGAGGGAGCTCCTACAATGAGCAGTTCTTC.

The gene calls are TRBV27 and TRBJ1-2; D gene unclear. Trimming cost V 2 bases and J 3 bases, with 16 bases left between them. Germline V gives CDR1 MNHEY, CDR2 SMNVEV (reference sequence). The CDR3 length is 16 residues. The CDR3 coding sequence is TGTGCCAGCAGTTTAAGCTCCCCCATGGGCTACTATGGCTACACCTTC. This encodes CASSLSSPMGYYGYTF.

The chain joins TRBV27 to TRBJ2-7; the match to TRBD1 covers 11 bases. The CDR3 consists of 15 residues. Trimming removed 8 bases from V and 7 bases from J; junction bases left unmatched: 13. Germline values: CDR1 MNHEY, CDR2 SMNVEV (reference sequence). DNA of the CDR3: TGTGCCAGCCTTGGGCCCGGGACAGGGGGTGGAGAGCAGTACTTC. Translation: CASLGPGTGGGEQYF.

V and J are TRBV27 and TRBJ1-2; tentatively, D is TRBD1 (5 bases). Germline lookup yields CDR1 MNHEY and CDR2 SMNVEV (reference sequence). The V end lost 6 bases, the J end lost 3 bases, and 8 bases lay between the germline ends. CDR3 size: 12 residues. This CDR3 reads CASRRGDYGYTF. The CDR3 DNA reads TGTGCCAGCAGACGGGGGGACTATGGCTACACCTTC.

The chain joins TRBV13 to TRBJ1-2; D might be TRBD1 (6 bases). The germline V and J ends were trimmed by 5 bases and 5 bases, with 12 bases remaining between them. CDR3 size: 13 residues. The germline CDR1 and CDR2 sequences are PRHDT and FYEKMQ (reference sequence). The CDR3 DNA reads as TGTGCCAGCAGCCCCAGGGGCTCGTATGGCTACACCTTC. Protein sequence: CASSPRGSYGYTF.

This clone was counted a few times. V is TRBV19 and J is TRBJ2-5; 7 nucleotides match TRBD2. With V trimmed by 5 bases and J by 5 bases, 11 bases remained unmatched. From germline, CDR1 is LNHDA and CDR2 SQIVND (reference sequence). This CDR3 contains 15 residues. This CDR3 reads CASSAALARRETQYF. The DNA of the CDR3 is TGTGCCAGTAGTGCCGCACTAGCGAGGAGGGAGACCCAGTACTTC. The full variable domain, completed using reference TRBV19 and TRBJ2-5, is DGGITQSPKYLFRKEGQNVTLSCEQNLNHDAMYWYRQDPGQGLRLIYYSQIVNDFQKGDIAEGYSVSREKKESFPLTVTSAQKNPTAFYLCASSAALARRETQYFGPGTRLLVL.

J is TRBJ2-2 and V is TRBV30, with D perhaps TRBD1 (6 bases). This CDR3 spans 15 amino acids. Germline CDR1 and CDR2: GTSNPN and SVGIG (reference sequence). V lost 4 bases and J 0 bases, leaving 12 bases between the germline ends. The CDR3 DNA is TGTGCCTGGATTTCAGGGACAACGAACACCGGGGAGCTGTTTTTT. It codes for CAWISGTTNTGELFF.

The CDR3 reads CARSLSTGSCGEQYF. CDR3 in DNA: TGTGCCAGAAGCTTGTCTACAGGATCTTGTGGGGAGCAGTACTTC. The chain recombines TRBV5-3 with TRBJ2-7, with D perhaps matching TRBD1 (5 bases). TRBV5-3 is an open reading frame whose function is uncertain. The CDR3 totals 15 residues. V was shortened by 1 base and J by 7 bases, with 18 bases between the two germline ends.

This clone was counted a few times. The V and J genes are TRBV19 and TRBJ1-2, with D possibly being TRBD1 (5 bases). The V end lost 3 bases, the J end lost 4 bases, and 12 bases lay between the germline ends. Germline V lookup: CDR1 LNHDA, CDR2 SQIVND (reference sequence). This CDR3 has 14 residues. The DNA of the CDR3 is TGTGCCAGTAGTATTCCCGGGGGAGGCTATGGCTACACCTTC. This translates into CASSIPGGGYGYTF.

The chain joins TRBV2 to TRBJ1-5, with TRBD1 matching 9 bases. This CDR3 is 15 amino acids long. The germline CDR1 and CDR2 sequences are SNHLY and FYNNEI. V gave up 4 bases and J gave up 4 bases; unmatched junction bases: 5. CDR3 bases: TGTGCCAGCAGTGTGTTACAGGGGGCGAATCAGCCCCAGCATTTT. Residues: CASSVLQGANQPQHF. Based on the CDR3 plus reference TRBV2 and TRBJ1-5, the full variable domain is EPEVTQTPSHQVTQMGQEVILRCVPISNHLYFYWYRQILGQKVEFLVSFYNNEISEKSEIFDDQFSVERPDGSNFTLKIRSTKLEDSAMYFCASSVLQGANQPQHFGDGTRLSIL.

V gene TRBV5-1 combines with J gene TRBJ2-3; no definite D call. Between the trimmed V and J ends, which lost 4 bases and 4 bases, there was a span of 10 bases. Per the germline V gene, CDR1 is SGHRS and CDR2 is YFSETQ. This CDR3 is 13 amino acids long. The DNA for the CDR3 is TGCGCCAGCAGCCCAGTGCCGTCAGATACGCAGTATTTT. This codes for CASSPVPSDTQYF.

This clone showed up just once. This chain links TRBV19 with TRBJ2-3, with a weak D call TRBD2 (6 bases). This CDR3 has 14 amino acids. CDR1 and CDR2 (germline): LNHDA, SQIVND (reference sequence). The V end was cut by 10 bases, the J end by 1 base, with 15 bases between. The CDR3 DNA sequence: TGTGCCACTATGCCGGGACTTGGCACAGATACGCAGTATTTT. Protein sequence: CATMPGLGTDTQYF.

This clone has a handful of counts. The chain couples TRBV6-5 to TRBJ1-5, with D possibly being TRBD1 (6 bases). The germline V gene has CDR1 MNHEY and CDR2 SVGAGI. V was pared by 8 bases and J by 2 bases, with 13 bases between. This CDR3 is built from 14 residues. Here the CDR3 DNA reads TGTGCCAGCCGAACAGGGTTAGGCAATCAGCCCCAGCATTTT. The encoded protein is CASRTGLGNQPQHF.

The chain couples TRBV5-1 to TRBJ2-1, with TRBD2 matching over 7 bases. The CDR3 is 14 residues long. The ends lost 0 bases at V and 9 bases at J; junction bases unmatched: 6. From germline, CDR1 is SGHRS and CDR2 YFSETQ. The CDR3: CASSLAPGGREQFF. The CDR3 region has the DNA TGCGCCAGCAGCTTGGCCCCGGGAGGACGTGAGCAGTTCTTC.

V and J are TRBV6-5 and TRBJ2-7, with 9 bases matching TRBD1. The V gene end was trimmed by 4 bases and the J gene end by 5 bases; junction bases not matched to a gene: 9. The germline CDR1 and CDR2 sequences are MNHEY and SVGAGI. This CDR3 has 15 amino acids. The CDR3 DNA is TGTGCCAGCAGTTTAACCGGGACAGGGAGCAACGAGCAGTACTTC. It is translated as CASSLTGTGSNEQYF.